These T cell receptor beta chains were read from a single sample in a study of T-cell memory formation after mild COVID-19. TCRdb fed the 5' RACE reads into MiXCR, producing one record per CDR3 protein. The sample has about 620,000 distinct CDR3 sequences, under 20% seen once. Sequences were obtained from PBMCs or a T cell subset sorted from them (not recorded which). The receptor source for this set is an adult woman who had mild COVID-19 (a few samples of this study predate the infection). Cell type and time point are not known. Both conserved end residues are part of each CDR3. A D gene is named only where the DNA matches it firmly. Size is omitted from some rows. Given values are once, few, many or a class for expanded clones.

D gene: TRBD2; J gene: TRBJ2-3; clone size: -; V gene: TRBV9; CDR3 DNA: TGTGCCAGCAGCGGCAGCGGGGGGGTGTCAGATACGCAGTATTTT; CDR3 protein: CASSGSGGVSDTQYF
D gene: -; J gene: TRBJ2-3; clone size: many; V gene: TRBV24-1; CDR3 DNA: TGTGCCACCAGTGGGGGGACCGGGGCGGTCACAGATACGCAGTATTTT; CDR3 protein: CATSGGTGAVTDTQYF
D gene: -; J gene: TRBJ2-3; clone size: -; V gene: TRBV21-1; CDR3 DNA: TGTGCCAGCAGCATCCTAGCGGGGGGGCTGACAGATACGCAGTATTTT; CDR3 protein: CASSILAGGLTDTQYF
D gene: -; J gene: TRBJ1-2; clone size: -; V gene: TRBV9; CDR3 DNA: TGTGCCAGCAGCGTAGGGGCAGGGATCAACTATGGCTACACCTTC; CDR3 protein: CASSVGAGINYGYTF
D gene: TRBD2; J gene: TRBJ2-1; clone size: -; V gene: TRBV29-1; CDR3 DNA: TGCAGCGTTGAAGGCCTAGCGGGTCCCTTGTGGCAGTTCTTC; CDR3 protein: CSVEGLAGPLWQFF
D gene: TRBD1; J gene: TRBJ2-7; clone size: -; V gene: TRBV6-5; CDR3 DNA: TGTGCCAGCAGAGAACAGGGGGCATACGAGCAGTACTTC; CDR3 protein: CASREQGAYEQYF
D gene: TRBD1; J gene: TRBJ2-2; clone size: -; V gene: TRBV15; CDR3 DNA: TGTGCCACCAGCAGAGATGCACAGGGGGCTAGTGGGCTGTTTTTT; CDR3 protein: CATSRDAQGASGLFF
D gene: -; J gene: TRBJ1-5; clone size: few; V gene: TRBV20-1; CDR3 DNA: TGCAGTGCGAATGAACAGTCGTATAGCAATCAGCCCCAGCATTTT; CDR3 protein: CSANEQSYSNQPQHF
D gene: TRBD1; J gene: TRBJ2-1; clone size: -; V gene: TRBV4-3; CDR3 DNA: TGCGCCAGCAGCCGCTGGACAGGGGTCGGGGAGAGCTCCTACAATGAGCAGTTCTTC; CDR3 protein: CASSRWTGVGESSYNEQFF
D gene: -; J gene: TRBJ1-5; clone size: -; V gene: TRBV5-6; CDR3 DNA: TGTGCCAGCAGCTTGGCACCGGGGGGGAGAGGGCCCCAGCATTTT; CDR3 protein: CASSLAPGGRGPQHF
D gene: TRBD2; J gene: TRBJ2-7; clone size: -; V gene: TRBV18; CDR3 DNA: TGTGCCAGCTCACCACCGGCTAGCGGGAGTGGTCCCTACGAGCAGTACTTC; CDR3 protein: CASSPPASGSGPYEQYF
D gene: -; J gene: TRBJ2-3; clone size: -; V gene: TRBV7-9; CDR3 DNA: TGTGCCAGCAGCTTACGGGACACCTACACAGATACGCAGTATTTT; CDR3 protein: CASSLRDTYTDTQYF
D gene: -; J gene: TRBJ2-5; clone size: many; V gene: TRBV7-8; CDR3 DNA: TGTGCCAGCAGTCTTGGCAGGGGAGTTGGAGAGACCCAGTACTTC; CDR3 protein: CASSLGRGVGETQYF
D gene: TRBD2; J gene: TRBJ2-7; clone size: few; V gene: TRBV7-9; CDR3 DNA: TGTGCCAGCAGCTTTACTGGCCTAGCGGGGAGATACGAGCAGTACTTC; CDR3 protein: CASSFTGLAGRYEQYF
D gene: -; J gene: TRBJ2-1; clone size: few; V gene: TRBV5-1; CDR3 DNA: TGCGCCAGCAGCTTGGCCCATGGGGGGGCAAGGGAGCAGTTCTTC; CDR3 protein: CASSLAHGGAREQFF
D gene: -; J gene: TRBJ1-3; clone size: -; V gene: TRBV7-9; CDR3 DNA: TGTGCCAGCAGCTTAGGCACGGGGGTAGTAGCTGGAAACACCATATATTTT; CDR3 protein: CASSLGTGVVAGNTIYF
D gene: -; J gene: TRBJ2-5; clone size: -; V gene: TRBV18; CDR3 DNA: TGTGCCAGCTGCCGGGACTCCCTGTACCAAGAGACCCAGTACTTC; CDR3 protein: CASCRDSLYQETQYF
D gene: TRBD2; J gene: TRBJ2-1; clone size: once; V gene: TRBV4-1; CDR3 DNA: TGCGCCAGCAGCCAAGATTGGGGACTAGCGGGCGTCTTGTTCTTC; CDR3 protein: CASSQDWGLAGVLFF
D gene: -; J gene: TRBJ1-3; clone size: -; V gene: TRBV7-6; CDR3 DNA: TGTGCCAGCAGCTTAAGTTGGGGGAGCTCTGGAAACACCATATATTTT; CDR3 protein: CASSLSWGSSGNTIYF
D gene: -; J gene: TRBJ2-5; clone size: -; V gene: TRBV19; CDR3 DNA: TGTGCCAGTAGTAAGACAGGAGGGCGAGAGACCCAGTACTTC; CDR3 protein: CASSKTGGRETQYF
D gene: TRBD2; J gene: TRBJ2-4; clone size: -; V gene: TRBV6-6; CDR3 DNA: TGTGCCAGCAGTCCCTGGGGTAGCGGGAGGGCCGGAAACATTCAGTACTTC; CDR3 protein: CASSPWGSGRAGNIQYF
D gene: -; J gene: TRBJ1-1; clone size: -; V gene: TRBV5-4; CDR3 DNA: TGTGCCAGCAGCACTCCGGGAGGGAACACTGAAGCTTTCTTT; CDR3 protein: CASSTPGGNTEAFF
D gene: -; J gene: TRBJ1-1; clone size: few; V gene: TRBV25-1; CDR3 DNA: TGTGCCAGCAGTGAGACAGGACTAAACACTGAAGCTTTCTTT; CDR3 protein: CASSETGLNTEAFF